This T cell receptor (beta chain) emerged from a study of breast tumors, draining lymph nodes, adjacent tissues. With respect to this clonotype: The antigen remains unidentified. Compared with germline, one end of the junction differs, possibly owing to a read error.

Study-wide findings and caveats: Data only fit, rather than demonstrated, lymph node origin of most tumor T cells. Compared with basal-like, luminal-like tumors shared significantly more repertoire with nontumor tissue. Compared with lymph nodes, tumors were less diverse; compared with nontumor tissue, more.

TCRdb ran MiXCR on the multiplex PCR reads and lists one entry per CDR3 protein. The sample lists 15,000 to 20,000 distinct CDR3 sequences; over 55% were seen once. Germline V lookup: CDR1 LNHNV, CDR2 YYDKDF (reference sequence). This CDR3 region has 16 residues. The gene calls are TRBV15 and TRBJ2-1; 9 bases align to TRBD1. The TCR sequence derives from a female donor with breast cancer. Some clones in this sample may be carry-over from other donors' samples. The specimen was tumor-adjacent breast tissue. The CDR3 reads CAASRDRQGGRDEQFF. In DNA, the CDR3 is TGTGCCGCCAGCAGAGATCGACAGGGGGGTCGGGATGAGCAGTTCTTC.